The 21 T cell receptor beta chains below were found in one sample sequenced in a study of T cells in Graves' hyperthyroidism and ophthalmopathy. RNA transcripts yielded amplified TCR beta CDR3 regions. Using the HTBI primer set, a first-round RT-PCR was run on the TCR CDR3. A single record per CDR3 protein comes from TCRdb applying MiXCR to the multiplex PCR reads. The table includes roughly 170,000 distinct CDR3 sequences, 17% detected once. Sequences were obtained from blood. These receptors came from a woman in her forties or fifties with Graves' hyperthyroidism.

As to this clonotype: At one boundary the junction diverges from the germline segment, which might be a read error. The rearrangement joins TRBV30 to TRBJ2-1, with D unclear. The CDR3 sequence is 13 residues long. CDR1 and CDR2 from the germline V gene are GTSNPN and SVGIG (reference sequence). CDR3 in amino acids: CAWSFDSSNEQFF. The CDR3 nucleotides are TGTGCCTGGAGTTTCGACTCCTCCAATGAGCAGTTCTTC.

This clonotype has a count of ten or more. The chain has TRBV20-1 and TRBJ1-1; TRBD1 aligns across 9 bases. The CDR3 consists of 14 residues. The germline V gene has CDR1 DFQATT and CDR2 SNEGSKA (reference sequence). J was trimmed by 5 bases and V by 2 bases; bases with no gene match: 6. In nucleotides, the CDR3 is TGCAGTGCTAGACTACAGGGGGCCGGGACTGAAGCTTTCTTT. This sequence encodes CSARLQGAGTEAFF.

This clonotype showed up many times. CDR3 DNA sequence: TGTGCCAGCTCTAGGGAGGGGAAAAGCACAGATACGCAGTATTTT. Translated, it gives CASSREGKSTDTQYF. V is TRBV6-1 and J is TRBJ2-3; TRBD2 agrees at 7 bases. V was pared by 8 bases and J by 0 bases, with 8 bases of the junction left unmatched. The CDR3 length is 15 residues. Germline CDR1 reads MNHNS; CDR2 reads SASEGT.

This clonotype was observed a few times. A far larger clone is off by one base, so a read error is likely. The chain uses TRBV5-1 and TRBJ2-7; D not resolved. This CDR3 has 11 amino acids. Germline V gives CDR1 SGHRS, CDR2 YFSETQ. CDR3 residues: CASSSSYERYF. CDR3 in DNA: TGCGCCAGCAGCTCCTCCTACGAGCGGTACTTC.

This clonotype was picked up many times. This rearrangement joins TRBV7-9 to TRBJ2-7, with D uncertain. This CDR3 comprises 17 residues. Germline V CDR1 and CDR2: SEHNR, FQNEAQ (reference sequence). V lost 5 bases, J lost 3 bases, and 23 bases lay in between. As DNA, the CDR3 is TGTGCCAGCAGCCCGGGTAATCTTGGACGGAACCTCTACGAGCAGTACTTC. Its translation: CASSPGNLGRNLYEQYF.

This clonotype was recorded a few times. V and J are TRBV7-6 and TRBJ2-2; D possibly corresponds to TRBD1 (5 bases). This CDR3 is built from 14 residues. The germline V gene encodes CDR1 SGHVS and CDR2 FNYEAQ. V lost 5 bases to trimming and J lost 0 bases, with 7 bases between them. CDR3 sequence reads: CASSDRPNTGELFF. The CDR3 region has the DNA TGTGCCAGCAGCGACAGACCGAACACCGGGGAGCTGTTTTTT.

The chain combines TRBV19 with TRBJ2-7; D perhaps matches TRBD1 (6 bases). Germline CDR1 reads LNHDA; CDR2 reads SQIVND (reference sequence). V dropped 5 bases and J dropped 4 bases, with 21 bases sitting between them. The CDR3 runs 16 residues. The CDR3 DNA reads TGTGCCAGTAGTTCACAGGGCGTCGGTCGGATTTACGAGCAGTACTTC. This sequence encodes CASSSQGVGRIYEQYF.

This clonotype was counted at least ten times. This sequence joins TRBV28 and TRBJ1-3; D is ambiguous. The CDR3 is 13 amino acids. The germline gives CDR1 MDHEN, CDR2 SYDVKM. The V gene lost 2 bases and the J gene lost 0 bases, with 2 bases spanning the gap. The DNA of the CDR3 is TGTGCCAGCAGTTTACTCTCTGGAAACACCATATATTTT. Its protein product is CASSLLSGNTIYF.

This clonotype was counted at least ten times. The chain couples TRBV6-2 or TRBV6-3 to TRBJ1-3; 7 bases map to TRBD1. The germline CDR1 and CDR2 sequences are MNHEY and SVGEGT. Losses at the gene ends were 8 bases for V and 0 bases for J; bases not matched to a gene: 1. This CDR3 region has 13 residues. The CDR3 sequence: CASGTDSGNTIYF. CDR3 DNA: TGTGCCAGCGGGACAGACTCTGGAAACACCATATATTTT.

At least ten counts were recorded for this clonotype. The chain is built from TRBV7-8 and TRBJ2-5, with 7 bases aligning to TRBD1. The V gene's germline CDR1 is SGHVS and CDR2 FQNEAQ. With V trimmed by 4 bases and J by 5 bases, 10 bases remained unmatched. CDR3 length: 15 residues. CDR3 residues: CASSSTQGRGETQYF. CDR3 nucleotide sequence: TGTGCCAGCAGCTCAACACAGGGGAGAGGGGAGACCCAGTACTTC.

In its sample, this clonotype was seen a few times. The genes are TRBV4-2 and TRBJ1-1; TRBD1 matches 8 bases. CDR1 LGHNA and CDR2 YNFKEQ come from the germline V gene. This CDR3 is 15 amino acids long. J lost 1 base, V lost 1 base, and 2 bases had no gene match. The CDR3 DNA follows: TGTGCCAGCAGCCAAGTCGGGACAGGGAACACTGAAGCTTTCTTT. The encoded protein is CASSQVGTGNTEAFF.

The table lists this clonotype with many counts. V and J are TRBV5-1 and TRBJ1-1; no clear D gene. The CDR3 length is 14 residues. Germline values: CDR1 SGHRS, CDR2 YFSETQ. Trimming removed 4 bases from V and 4 bases from J, with 14 bases in between. The CDR3 DNA is TGCGCCAGCAGCGCGGGTCCAGCATTCACTGAAGCTTTCTTT. Its protein product is CASSAGPAFTEAFF. Supplemented by reference TRBV5-1 and TRBJ1-1, the full variable domain reads KAGVTQTPRYLIKTRGQQVTLSCSPISGHRSVSWYQQTPGQGLQFLFEYFSETQRNKGNFPGRFSGRQFSNSRSEMNVSTLELGDSALYLCASSAGPAFTEAFFGQGTRLTVV.

This clonotype was observed at least ten times. This may be a read error, as it is one base from a much larger clone. The chain uses TRBV6-1 and TRBJ1-5; D is possibly TRBD1 (6 bases). CDR1 is MNHNS and CDR2 is SASEGT in the germline V gene. V dropped 5 bases and J dropped 7 bases, with 12 bases sitting between them. This CDR3 is 13 amino acids long. CDR3 sequence reads: CASSPGRGQPQHF. The DNA for the CDR3 is TGTGCCAGCAGTCCAGGCAGGGGACAGCCCCAGCATTTT.

This clonotype was picked up many times. The rearrangement joins TRBV18 to TRBJ2-1; D gene ambiguous. The CDR3 has 14 residues. V was pared by 0 bases and J by 0 bases, with 3 bases between. Looked up from germline, CDR1 is KGHSH and CDR2 is LQKENI. The CDR3, as DNA: TGTGCCAGCTCACCACCGAGCTCCTACAATGAGCAGTTCTTC. It yields the protein CASSPPSSYNEQFF. Full variable domain (rest looked up from reference TRBV18 and TRBJ2-1): NAGVMQNPRHLVRRRGQEARLRCSPMKGHSHVYWYRQLPEEGLKFMVYLQKENIIDESGMPKERFSAEFPKEGPSILRIQQVVRGDSAAYFCASSPPSSYNEQFFGPGTRLTVL.

This clonotype was detected a few times. Given a much more abundant clone one base away, this may be a read error. V gene TRBV7-9 combines with J gene TRBJ2-5; 7 nucleotides line up with TRBD2. With V trimmed by 3 bases and J by 7 bases, 11 bases remained unmatched. The CDR3 is made up of 15 amino acids. Germline CDR1 and CDR2: SEHNR and FQNEAQ (reference sequence). The CDR3 is CASSFRSGAGGTQYF. The CDR3 DNA is TGTGCCAGCAGCTTCAGGAGCGGGGCCGGGGGGACCCAGTACTTC.

This clonotype was counted many times. This chain connects TRBV7-9 to TRBJ2-5; 9 bases are shared with TRBD1. The CDR3 extends over 14 amino acids. The V and J ends lost 5 bases and 5 bases, in that order; junction bases with no gene match: 6. From germline, CDR1 is SEHNR and CDR2 FQNEAQ (reference sequence). Here the CDR3 reads CASSPTGGEETQYF. CDR3 bases: TGTGCCAGCAGCCCAACAGGGGGCGAGGAGACCCAGTACTTC.

This clonotype has ten or more counts. The chain is built from TRBV12-3 or TRBV12-4 and TRBJ1-5, with D maybe TRBD1 (6 bases). The CDR3 sequence is 14 residues long. The V end lost 5 bases, the J end lost 7 bases, and 15 bases lay between the germline ends. The CDR3 DNA reads as TGTGCCAGCAGTCTAGACACAGGGAACCAGCCCCAGCATTTT. It codes for CASSLDTGNQPQHF.

This chain joins TRBV19 and TRBJ1-5; D remains ambiguous. CDR3 length equals 13 residues. Germline CDR1 LNHDA, CDR2 SQIVND (reference sequence). The V end lost 4 bases, the J end lost 3 bases, and 7 bases lay between the germline ends. CDR3 nucleotide sequence: TGTGCCAGTAGTAGGACGGTCAATCAGCCCCAGCATTTT. Translated: CASSRTVNQPQHF.

There are many counts of this clonotype. The chain combines TRBV28 with TRBJ2-4; D is unresolved. This CDR3 region has 14 residues. The germline CDR1 and CDR2 sequences are MDHEN and SYDVKM. V was cut by 5 bases and J by 6 bases, with 14 bases left in between. CDR3 in amino acids: CASSQSTAGNIQYF. Here the CDR3 DNA reads TGTGCCAGCAGTCAATCTACCGCAGGAAACATTCAGTACTTC.

This clonotype was picked up many times. The rearrangement joins TRBV3-1 to TRBJ1-1; the match to TRBD1 covers 12 bases. J gave up 0 bases and V 3 bases, and 5 bases lay outside the gene matches. CDR3 length equals 17 residues. Germline-derived CDR1 and CDR2 are LGHDT and YNNKEL (reference sequence). Here the CDR3 reads CASSHGGTGGLNTEAFF. The CDR3 coding sequence is TGTGCCAGCAGCCACGGGGGGACAGGGGGCCTGAACACTGAAGCTTTCTTT.

This clonotype was seen many times. The chain links TRBV7-8 to TRBJ1-5; the D gene is possibly TRBD1 (5 bases). The CDR3 is 14 residues long. Germline V gene sequence: CDR1 SGHVS, CDR2 FQNEAQ. V lost 4 bases and J lost 7, with 14 bases in between. CDR3 bases: TGTGCCAGCAGCTATGCGGGGGGTGAGCAGCCCCAGCATTTT. It encodes CASSYAGGEQPQHF. The full variable domain, in which reference TRBV7-8 and TRBJ1-5 provide the parts outside the CDR3, is GAGVSQSPRYKVAKRGQDVALRCDPISGHVSLFWYQQALGQGPEFLTYFQNEAQLDKSGLPSDRFFAERPEGSVSTLKIQRTQQEDSAVYLCASSYAGGEQPQHFGDGTRLSIL.